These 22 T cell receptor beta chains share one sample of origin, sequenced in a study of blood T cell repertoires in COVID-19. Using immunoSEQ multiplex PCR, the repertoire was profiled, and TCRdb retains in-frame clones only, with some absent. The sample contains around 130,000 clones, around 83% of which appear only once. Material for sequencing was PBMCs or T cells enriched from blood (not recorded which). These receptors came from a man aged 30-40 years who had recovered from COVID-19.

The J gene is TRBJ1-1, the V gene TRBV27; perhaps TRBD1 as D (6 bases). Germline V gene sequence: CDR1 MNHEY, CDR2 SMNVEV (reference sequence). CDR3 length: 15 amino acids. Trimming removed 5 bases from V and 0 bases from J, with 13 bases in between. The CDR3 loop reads CASSPRQGMNTEAFF. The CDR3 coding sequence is TGTGCCAGCAGTCCCCGCCAGGGGATGAACACTGAAGCTTTCTTT.

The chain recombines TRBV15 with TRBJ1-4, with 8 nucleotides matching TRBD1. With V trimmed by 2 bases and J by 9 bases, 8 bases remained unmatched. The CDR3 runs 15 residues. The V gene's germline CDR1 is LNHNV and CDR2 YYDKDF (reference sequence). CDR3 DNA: TGTGCCACCAGCAGAAAACAGGGGGAAAGTAAAAAACTGTTTTTT. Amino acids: CATSRKQGESKKLFF.

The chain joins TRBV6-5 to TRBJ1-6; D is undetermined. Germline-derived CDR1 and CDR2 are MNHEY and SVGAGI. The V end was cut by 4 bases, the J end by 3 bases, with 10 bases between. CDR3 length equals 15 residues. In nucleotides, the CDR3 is TGTGCCAGCAGTTTAAACCGGGACTATAATTCACCCCTCCACTTT. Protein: CASSLNRDYNSPLHF.

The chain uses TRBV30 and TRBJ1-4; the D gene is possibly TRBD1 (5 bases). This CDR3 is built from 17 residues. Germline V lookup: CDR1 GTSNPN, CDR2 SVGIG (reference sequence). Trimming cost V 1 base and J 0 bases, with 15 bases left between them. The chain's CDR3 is CAWSAPGGFPTNEKLFF. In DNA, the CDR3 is TGTGCCTGGAGTGCCCCGGGGGGATTTCCAACTAATGAAAAACTGTTTTTT.

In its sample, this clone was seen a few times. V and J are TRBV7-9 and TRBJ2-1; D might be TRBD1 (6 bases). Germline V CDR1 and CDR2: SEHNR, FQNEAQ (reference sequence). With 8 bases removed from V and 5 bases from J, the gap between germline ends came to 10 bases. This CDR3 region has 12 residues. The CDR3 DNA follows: TGTGCCAGCGGACAGATAGACAATGAGCAGTTCTTC. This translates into CASGQIDNEQFF.

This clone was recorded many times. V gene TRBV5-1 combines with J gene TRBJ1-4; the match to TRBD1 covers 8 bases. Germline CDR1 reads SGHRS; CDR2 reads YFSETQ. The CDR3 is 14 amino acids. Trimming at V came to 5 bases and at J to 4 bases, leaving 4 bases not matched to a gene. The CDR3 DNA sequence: TGCGCCAGCAGTTACGGACAGGGTAATGAAAAACTGTTTTTT. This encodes CASSYGQGNEKLFF.

The CDR3 here is CASSPPLGTQYF. The CDR3 bases are TGTGCCAGCAGCCCCCCTCTCGGTACGCAGTATTTT. The chain couples TRBV7-9 to TRBJ2-3; no reliable D call. The CDR3 totals 12 residues. Germline lookup yields CDR1 SEHNR and CDR2 FQNEAQ (reference sequence). Between the trimmed V and J ends, which lost 5 bases and 8 bases, there was a span of 11 bases.

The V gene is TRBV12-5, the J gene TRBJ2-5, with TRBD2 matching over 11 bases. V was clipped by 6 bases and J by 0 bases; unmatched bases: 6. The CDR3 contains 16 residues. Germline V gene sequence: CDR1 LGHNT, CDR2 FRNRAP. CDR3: CASGWSSGGYQETQYF. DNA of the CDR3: TGTGCTAGTGGCTGGTCTAGCGGGGGGTACCAAGAGACCCAGTACTTC.

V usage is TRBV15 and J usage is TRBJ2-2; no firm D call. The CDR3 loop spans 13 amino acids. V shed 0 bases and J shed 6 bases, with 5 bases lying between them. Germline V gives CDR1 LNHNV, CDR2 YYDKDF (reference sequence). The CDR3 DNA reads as TGTGCCACCAGCAGAGATAGATCCGGGGAGCTGTTTTTT. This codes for CATSRDRSGELFF. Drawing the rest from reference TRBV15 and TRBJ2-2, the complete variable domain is DAMVIQNPRYQVTQFGKPVTLSCSQTLNHNVMYWYQQKSSQAPKLLFHYYDKDFNNEADTPDNFQSRRPNTSFCFLDIRSPGLGDTAMYLCATSRDRSGELFFGEGSRLTVL.

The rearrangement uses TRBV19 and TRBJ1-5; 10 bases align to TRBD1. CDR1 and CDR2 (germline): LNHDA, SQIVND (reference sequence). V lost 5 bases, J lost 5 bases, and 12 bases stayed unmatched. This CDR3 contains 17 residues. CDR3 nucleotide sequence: TGTGCCAGTAGTGACGGACAGGGGGTCCTCGGTTATCAGCCCCAGCATTTT. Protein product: CASSDGQGVLGYQPQHF. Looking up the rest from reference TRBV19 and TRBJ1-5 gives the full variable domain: DGGITQSPKYLFRKEGQNVTLSCEQNLNHDAMYWYRQDPGQGLRLIYYSQIVNDFQKGDIAEGYSVSREKKESFPLTVTSAQKNPTAFYLCASSDGQGVLGYQPQHFGDGTRLSIL.

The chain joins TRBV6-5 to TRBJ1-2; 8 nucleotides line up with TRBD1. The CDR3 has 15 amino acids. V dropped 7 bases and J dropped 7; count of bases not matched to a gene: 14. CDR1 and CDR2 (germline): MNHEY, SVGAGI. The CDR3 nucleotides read TGTGCCAGCACGGAGACTCAGGGGGCTATAGTTGGCTACACCTTC. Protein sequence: CASTETQGAIVGYTF.

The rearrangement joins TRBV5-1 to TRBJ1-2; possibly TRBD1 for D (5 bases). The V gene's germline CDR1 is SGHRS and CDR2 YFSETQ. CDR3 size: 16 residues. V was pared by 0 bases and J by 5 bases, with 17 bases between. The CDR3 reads CASSLGGNTGRYGYTF. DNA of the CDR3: TGCGCCAGCAGCTTGGGCGGGAACACGGGGCGGTATGGCTACACCTTC.

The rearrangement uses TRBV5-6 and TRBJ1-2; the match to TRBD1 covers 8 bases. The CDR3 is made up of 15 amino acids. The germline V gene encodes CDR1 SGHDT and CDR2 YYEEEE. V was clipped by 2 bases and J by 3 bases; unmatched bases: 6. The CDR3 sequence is CASSFGTGRYYGYTF. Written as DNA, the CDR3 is TGTGCCAGCAGCTTCGGGACAGGTCGGTACTATGGCTACACCTTC.

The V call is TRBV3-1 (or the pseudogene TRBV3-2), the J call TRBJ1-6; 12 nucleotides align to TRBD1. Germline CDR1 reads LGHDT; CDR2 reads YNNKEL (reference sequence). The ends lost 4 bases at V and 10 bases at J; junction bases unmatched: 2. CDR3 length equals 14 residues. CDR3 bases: TGTGCCAGCAGCCCCGGGACAGGGGGCTCACCCCTCCACTTT. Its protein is CASSPGTGGSPLHF.

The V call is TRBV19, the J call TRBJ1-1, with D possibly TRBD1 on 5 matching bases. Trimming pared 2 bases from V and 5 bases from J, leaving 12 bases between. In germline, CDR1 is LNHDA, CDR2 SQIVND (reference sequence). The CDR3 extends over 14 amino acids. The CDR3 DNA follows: TGTGCCAGTAGTATAAATAGGGGCAAGACTGAAGCTTTCTTT. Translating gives CASSINRGKTEAFF.

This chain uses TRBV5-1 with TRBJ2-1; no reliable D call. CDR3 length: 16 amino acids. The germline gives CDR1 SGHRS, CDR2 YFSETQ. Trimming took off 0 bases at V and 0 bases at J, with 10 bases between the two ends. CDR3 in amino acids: CASSLADLSSYNEQFF. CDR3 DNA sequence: TGCGCCAGCAGCTTGGCCGATCTCAGCTCCTACAATGAGCAGTTCTTC.

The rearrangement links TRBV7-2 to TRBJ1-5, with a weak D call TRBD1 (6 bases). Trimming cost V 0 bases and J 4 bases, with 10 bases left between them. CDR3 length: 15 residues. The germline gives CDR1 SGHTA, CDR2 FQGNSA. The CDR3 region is CASSLASQGNQPQHF. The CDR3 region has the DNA TGTGCCAGCAGCTTAGCCTCCCAGGGGAATCAGCCCCAGCATTTT.

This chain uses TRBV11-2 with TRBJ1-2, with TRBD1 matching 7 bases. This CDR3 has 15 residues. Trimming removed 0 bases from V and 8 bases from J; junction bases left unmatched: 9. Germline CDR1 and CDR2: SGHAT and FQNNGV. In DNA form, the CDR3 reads TGTGCCAGCAGCTTAGACTTGGGACAGACTTTCGGCTACACCTTC. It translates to CASSLDLGQTFGYTF. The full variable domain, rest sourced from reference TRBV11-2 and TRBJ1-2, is EAGVAQSPRYKIIEKRQSVAFWCNPISGHATLYWYQQILGQGPKLLIQFQNNGVVDDSQLPKDRFSAERLKGVDSTLKIQPAKLEDSAVYLCASSLDLGQTFGYTFGSGTRLTVV.

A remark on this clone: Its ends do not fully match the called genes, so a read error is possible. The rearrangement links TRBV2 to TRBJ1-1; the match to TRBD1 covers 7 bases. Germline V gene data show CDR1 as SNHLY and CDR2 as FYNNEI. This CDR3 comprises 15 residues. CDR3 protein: CASREDRAVNTEAFF. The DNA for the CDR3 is TGTGCCAGCAGGGAAGACAGGGCGGTGAACACTGAAGCTTTCTTT.

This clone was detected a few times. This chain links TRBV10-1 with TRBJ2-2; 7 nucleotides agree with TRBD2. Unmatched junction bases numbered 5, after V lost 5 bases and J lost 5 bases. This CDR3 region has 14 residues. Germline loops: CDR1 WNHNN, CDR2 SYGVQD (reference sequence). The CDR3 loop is CASSSSGETGELFF. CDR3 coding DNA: TGCGCCAGCAGTTCTAGCGGAGAGACCGGGGAGCTGTTTTTT.

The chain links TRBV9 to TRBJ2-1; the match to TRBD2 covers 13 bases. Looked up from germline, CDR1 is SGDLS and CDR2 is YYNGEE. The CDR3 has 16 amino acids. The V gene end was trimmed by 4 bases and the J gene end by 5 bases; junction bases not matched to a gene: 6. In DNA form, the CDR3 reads TGTGCCAGCAGCCCTCGGACTAGCGGGGGAAACAATGAGCAGTTCTTC. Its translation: CASSPRTSGGNNEQFF.

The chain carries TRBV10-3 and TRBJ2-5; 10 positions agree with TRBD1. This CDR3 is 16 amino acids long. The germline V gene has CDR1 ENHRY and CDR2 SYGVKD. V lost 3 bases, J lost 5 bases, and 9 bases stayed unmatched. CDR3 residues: CAISDATGGYTETQYF. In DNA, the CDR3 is TGTGCCATCAGTGATGCGACAGGGGGCTATACGGAGACCCAGTACTTC.